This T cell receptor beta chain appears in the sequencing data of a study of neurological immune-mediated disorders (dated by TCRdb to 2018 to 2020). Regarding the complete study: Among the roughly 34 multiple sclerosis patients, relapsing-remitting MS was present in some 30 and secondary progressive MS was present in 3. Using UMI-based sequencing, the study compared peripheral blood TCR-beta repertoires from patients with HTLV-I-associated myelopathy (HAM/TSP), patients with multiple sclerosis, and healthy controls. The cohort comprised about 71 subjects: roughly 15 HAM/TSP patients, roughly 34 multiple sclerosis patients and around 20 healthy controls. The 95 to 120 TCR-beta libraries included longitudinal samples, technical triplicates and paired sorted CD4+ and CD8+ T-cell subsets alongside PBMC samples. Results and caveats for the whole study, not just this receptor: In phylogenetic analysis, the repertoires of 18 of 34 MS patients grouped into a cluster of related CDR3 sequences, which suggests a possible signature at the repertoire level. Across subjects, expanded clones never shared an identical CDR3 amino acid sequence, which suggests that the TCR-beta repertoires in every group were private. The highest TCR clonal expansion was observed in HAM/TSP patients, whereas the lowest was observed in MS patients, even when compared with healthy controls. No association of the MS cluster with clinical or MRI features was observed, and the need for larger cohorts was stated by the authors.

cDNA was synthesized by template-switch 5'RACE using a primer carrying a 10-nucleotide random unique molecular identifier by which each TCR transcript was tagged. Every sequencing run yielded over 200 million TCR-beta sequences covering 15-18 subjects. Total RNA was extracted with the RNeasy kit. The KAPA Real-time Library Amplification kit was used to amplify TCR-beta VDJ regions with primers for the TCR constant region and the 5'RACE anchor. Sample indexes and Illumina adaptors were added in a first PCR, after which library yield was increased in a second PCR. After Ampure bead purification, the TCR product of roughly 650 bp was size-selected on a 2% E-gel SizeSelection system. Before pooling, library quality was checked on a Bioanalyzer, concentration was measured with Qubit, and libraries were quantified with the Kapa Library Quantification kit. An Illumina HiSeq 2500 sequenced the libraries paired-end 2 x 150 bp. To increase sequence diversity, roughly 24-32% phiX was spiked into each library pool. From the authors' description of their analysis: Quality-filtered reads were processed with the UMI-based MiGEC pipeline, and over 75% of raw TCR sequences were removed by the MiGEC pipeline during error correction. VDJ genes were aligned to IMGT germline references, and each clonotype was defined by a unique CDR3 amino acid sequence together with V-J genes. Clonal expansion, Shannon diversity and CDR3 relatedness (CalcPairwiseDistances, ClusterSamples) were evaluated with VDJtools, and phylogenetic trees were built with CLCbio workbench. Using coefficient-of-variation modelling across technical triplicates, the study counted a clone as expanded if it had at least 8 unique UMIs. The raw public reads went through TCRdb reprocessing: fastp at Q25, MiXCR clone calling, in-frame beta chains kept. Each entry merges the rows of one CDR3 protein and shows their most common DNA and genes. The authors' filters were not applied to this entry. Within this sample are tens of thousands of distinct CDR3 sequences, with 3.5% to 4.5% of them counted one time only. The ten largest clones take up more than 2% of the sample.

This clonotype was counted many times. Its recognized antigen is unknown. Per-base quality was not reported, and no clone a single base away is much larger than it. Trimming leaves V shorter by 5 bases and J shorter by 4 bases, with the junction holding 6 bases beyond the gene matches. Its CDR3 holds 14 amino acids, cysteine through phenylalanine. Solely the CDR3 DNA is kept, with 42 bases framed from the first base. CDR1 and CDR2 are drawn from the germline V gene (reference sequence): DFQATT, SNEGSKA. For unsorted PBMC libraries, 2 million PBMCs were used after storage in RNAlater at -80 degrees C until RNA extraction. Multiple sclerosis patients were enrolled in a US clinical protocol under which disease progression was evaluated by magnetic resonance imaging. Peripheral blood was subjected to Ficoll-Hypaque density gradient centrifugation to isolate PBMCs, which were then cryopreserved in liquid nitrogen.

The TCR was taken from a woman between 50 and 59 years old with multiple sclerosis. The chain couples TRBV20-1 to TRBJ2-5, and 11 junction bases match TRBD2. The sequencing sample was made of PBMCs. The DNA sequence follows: TGCAGTGCTCTTAGCGGGAGGGCCGGAGAGACCCAGTACTTC. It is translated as CSALSGRAGETQYF.